Sequencing of this T cell receptor (beta chain) was carried out in a study of type 1 and type 2 diabetes patients. Across the whole study: Samples came from type 1 diabetic, type 2 diabetic or nondiabetic people, recruited in China. Study findings and constraints: Highly-expanded CD4+ clones were few in type 2 diabetes, median one, approximately 3.8% of reads.

Genomic DNA was the PCR template. The TCR beta CDR3 region was amplified using 30 forward and 13 reverse primers. TCRdb re-analysed the multiplex PCR reads in MiXCR, keeping a single row per CDR3 protein. The table shows fewer than 350,000 distinct CDR3 sequences, with around 47% occurring only once. No donor had another autoimmune disease or recent infection within four weeks. Approximately 10 milliliters of peripheral blood were collected from each participant. About this clonotype: Its cognate antigen is unknown.

The CDR3 sequence is 16 residues long. The junction had 7 bases not matched to a gene; V was cut back by 0 bases and J by 3 bases. Germline V gene data show CDR1 as MGHRA and CDR2 as YSYEKL. The chain uses TRBV4-1 and TRBJ2-7, with 8 bases aligning to TRBD2. The sample was peripheral blood mononuclear cells (PBMCs). This receptor was identified in a man aged 18 to 30 with type 2 diabetes. The CDR3 reads CASSQDSGGRGYEQYF. CDR3 DNA sequence: TGCGCCAGCAGCCAAGATTCGGGAGGGAGGGGCTACGAGCAGTACTTC.